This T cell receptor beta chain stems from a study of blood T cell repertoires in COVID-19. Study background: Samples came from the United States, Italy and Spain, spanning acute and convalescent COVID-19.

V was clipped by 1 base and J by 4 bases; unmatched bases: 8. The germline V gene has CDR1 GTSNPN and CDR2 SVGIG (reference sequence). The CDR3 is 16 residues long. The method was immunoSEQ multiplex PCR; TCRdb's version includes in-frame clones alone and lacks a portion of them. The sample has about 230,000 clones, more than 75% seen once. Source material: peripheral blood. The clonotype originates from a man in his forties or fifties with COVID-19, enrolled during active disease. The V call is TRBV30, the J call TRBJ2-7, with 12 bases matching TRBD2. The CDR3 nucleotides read TGTGCCTGGAGTGGTCTAGCGGGAGGGCCGGGTTACGAGCAGTACTTC. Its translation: CAWSGLAGGPGYEQYF.